A single sample gave rise to the 18 T cell receptor beta chains below, sequenced in a study of T cell responses to AZD1222 COVID-19 vaccine. Repertoires were generated with immunoSEQ multiplex PCR, while TCRdb's copy carries only in-frame clones and drops some. The sample holds 140,000 or so clones, approximately 91% seen once. Sequencing used peripheral blood, obtained on day 0 of AZD1222 vaccination. Source of these receptors: an adult in good health.

The rearrangement joins TRBV29-1 to TRBJ2-6; 11 bases are shared with TRBD1. The CDR3 extends over 16 amino acids. V dropped 7 bases and J dropped 2; count of bases not matched to a gene: 7. The germline V gene has CDR1 SQVTM and CDR2 ANQGSEA. DNA for the CDR3: TGCAGCGGAACCGGGACAGGGGGACCTGGGGCCAACGTCCTGACTTTC. Translation gives CSGTGTGGPGANVLTF.

The chain combines TRBV27 with TRBJ2-7, with TRBD2 as a possible D gene (6 bases). V lost 5 bases and J 6 bases, leaving 17 bases between the germline ends. The CDR3 runs 14 residues. Germline CDR1 and CDR2: MNHEY and SMNVEV (reference sequence). The DNA of the CDR3 is TGTGCCAGCAGTCCTGGGGGGATTCTATCCGAGCAGTACTTC. Translating gives CASSPGGILSEQYF.

The rearrangement uses TRBV15 and TRBJ1-5; 10 nucleotides line up with TRBD1. Losses at the gene ends were 1 base for V and 6 bases for J; bases not matched to a gene: 6. CDR3 length equals 16 residues. Per germline, CDR1 LNHNV and CDR2 YYDKDF (reference sequence). The CDR3 sequence is CATSRGPGTGVQPQHF. The DNA of the CDR3 is TGTGCCACCAGCAGAGGCCCCGGGACAGGGGTTCAGCCCCAGCATTTT.

The V gene is TRBV28, the J gene TRBJ2-3, with a possible D match to TRBD2 (6 bases). V was pared by 1 base and J by 0 bases, with 11 bases between. The CDR3 extends over 16 amino acids. Germline V gives CDR1 MDHEN, CDR2 SYDVKM. This chain's CDR3 is CASSLYLARSTDTQYF. The DNA for the CDR3 is TGTGCCAGCAGTTTATATCTAGCGCGGAGCACAGATACGCAGTATTTT.

This chain links TRBV9 with TRBJ2-5; 12 bases are shared with TRBD2. The length of the CDR3 is 15 residues. In germline, CDR1 is SGDLS, CDR2 YYNGEE. Losses at the gene ends were 3 bases for V and 4 bases for J; bases not matched to a gene: 4. Written as DNA, the CDR3 is TGTGCCAGCAGCGCGGGACTAGCGGGCCCAGAGACCCAGTACTTC. Protein product: CASSAGLAGPETQYF.

The chain joins TRBV5-1 to TRBJ1-1; possible D gene TRBD1, 5 bases. V was clipped by 4 bases and J by 6 bases, with 13 bases between them. Germline V gene lookup returns CDR1 SGHRS and CDR2 YFSETQ. This CDR3 comprises 13 residues. Here the CDR3 DNA reads TGCGCCAGCAGCACGCAGGGTGGAGCTGAAGCTTTCTTT. Translating it yields CASSTQGGAEAFF.

V and J are TRBV29-1 and TRBJ1-1; no clear D gene. Trimming took 4 bases from V and 5 from J, leaving 20 bases between them. Germline V lookup: CDR1 SQVTM, CDR2 ANQGSEA. The CDR3 has 15 residues. Here the CDR3 reads CSVGIRREGRTEAFF. CDR3 DNA: TGCAGCGTTGGAATTCGTCGAGAGGGAAGGACTGAAGCTTTCTTT.

The V call is TRBV2, the J call TRBJ2-7; TRBD1 might be the D (5 bases). This CDR3 is built from 14 residues. Trimming took 3 bases from V and 0 from J, leaving 9 bases between them. The V gene's germline CDR1 is SNHLY and CDR2 FYNNEI. CDR3 protein: CASSEGQGSYEQYF. For the CDR3, the DNA is TGTGCCAGCAGTGAGGGGCAGGGCTCCTACGAGCAGTACTTC. The full variable domain, with the rest looked up from reference TRBV2 and TRBJ2-7, is EPEVTQTPSHQVTQMGQEVILRCVPISNHLYFYWYRQILGQKVEFLVSFYNNEISEKSEIFDDQFSVERPDGSNFTLKIRSTKLEDSAMYFCASSEGQGSYEQYFGPGTRLTVT.

This clone has just a few counts. V usage is TRBV6-5 and J usage is TRBJ2-1; no clear D gene. Germline V gene lookup returns CDR1 MNHEY and CDR2 SVGAGI. V lost 0 bases, J lost 8 bases, and 8 bases lay in between. The CDR3 extends over 13 amino acids. The CDR3 nucleotides are TGTGCCAGCAGTTACTCGTTTTGGCATGAGCAGTTCTTC. Encoded protein: CASSYSFWHEQFF.

J is TRBJ1-1 and V is TRBV5-5; D perhaps matches TRBD1 (6 bases). Germline CDR1 and CDR2: SGHKS and YYEKEE (reference sequence). The CDR3 totals 14 residues. The V and J ends lost 2 bases and 4 bases respectively, with 12 bases between them. CDR3 sequence (DNA): TGTGCCAGCAGCTTCCGTCCGGGGGCCACTGAAGCTTTCTTT. Translated, it gives CASSFRPGATEAFF.

J is TRBJ2-2 and V is TRBV9; TRBD1 matches at 7 bases. The CDR3 extends over 15 amino acids. The V gene's germline CDR1 is SGDLS and CDR2 YYNGEE. V dropped 3 bases and J dropped 0; count of bases not matched to a gene: 2. The CDR3 here is CASSAQGANTGELFF. CDR3 nucleotides: TGTGCCAGCAGCGCGCAGGGGGCGAACACCGGGGAGCTGTTTTTT.

The CDR3 protein is CASSQDQRLAGKNEQFF. CDR3 DNA: TGTGCCAGCAGCCAAGATCAAAGGCTAGCGGGAAAGAATGAGCAGTTCTTC. V and J are TRBV3-1 (or the pseudogene TRBV3-2) and TRBJ2-1; 9 bases are a match to TRBD2. This CDR3 has 17 amino acids. From germline, CDR1 is LGHDT and CDR2 YNNKEL (reference sequence). The J segment lost 7 bases and the V segment lost 0 bases, leaving 10 bases of the junction unmatched.

This clone showed up just once. The chain is built from TRBV7-8 and TRBJ2-3, with 8 nucleotides matching TRBD1. Germline V CDR1 and CDR2: SGHVS, FQNEAQ. V was pared by 5 bases and J by 2 bases, with 9 bases of the junction left unmatched. This CDR3 contains 16 residues. CDR3 bases: TGTGCCAGCAGCCTGGGACAGGACCTATACACAGATACGCAGTATTTT. It is translated as CASSLGQDLYTDTQYF.

The V and J genes are TRBV6-5 and TRBJ1-2, with 8 bases fitting TRBD1. The CDR3 loop spans 14 amino acids. CDR1 is MNHEY, CDR2 SVGAGI, per germline. V lost 6 bases and J lost 7; bases outside the gene matches: 10. CDR3 protein: CASSKLRTGLGYTF. The CDR3 DNA is TGTGCCAGCAGCAAACTCCGGACAGGGCTTGGCTACACCTTC.

CDR3 residues: CASSEKPQGADGYTF. The DNA for the CDR3 is TGTGCCAGCAGTGAAAAGCCGCAAGGGGCTGATGGCTACACCTTC. This chain joins TRBV2 and TRBJ1-2, with D perhaps TRBD1 (5 bases). The CDR3 is made up of 15 amino acids. Looked up from germline, CDR1 is SNHLY and CDR2 is FYNNEI. The germline V and J ends were trimmed by 2 bases and 6 bases, with 16 bases remaining between them.

To note about this clone: The junction shows a germline mismatch at one end, possibly a read error. This chain links TRBV19 with TRBJ2-3; possibly TRBD1 for D (5 bases). Germline CDR1 reads LNHDA; CDR2 reads SQIVND (reference sequence). This CDR3 is built from 15 residues. CDR3 amino acids: CASSLETAITDTQYF. The CDR3 nucleotides read TGTGCCAGTAGTTTAGAGACAGCTATCACAGATACGCAGTATTTT.

The V call is TRBV25-1, the J call TRBJ1-2, with D possibly being TRBD1 (5 bases). The CDR3 covers 12 residues. Per the germline V gene, CDR1 is MGHDK and CDR2 is SYGVNS. V was pared by 7 bases and J by 4 bases, with 10 bases between. The CDR3 here is CASTAGTYGYTF. The DNA for the CDR3 is TGTGCCAGCACCGCAGGGACCTATGGCTACACCTTC.

The chain couples TRBV6-5 to TRBJ2-7, with D unclear. The CDR3 totals 14 residues. Between the trimmed V and J ends, which lost 10 bases and 2 bases, there was a span of 18 bases. Germline CDR1 reads MNHEY; CDR2 reads SVGAGI. CDR3 nucleotide sequence: TGTGCCATAACCCCGAAGGGTCCCCCCTACGAGCAGTACTTC. The encoded protein is CAITPKGPPYEQYF.